In its sample, the clone carrying this TCR beta chain was seen a few times. This sample stems from a study of cytomegalovirus exposure and HLA in healthy donors. Libraries were prepared by immunoSEQ multiplex PCR; TCRdb keeps only in-frame clonotypes and omits some of them. The sample carries under 200,000 clones, 75% to 90% recorded once. The V gene lost 4 bases and the J gene lost 8 bases, with 14 bases spanning the gap. CDR3 size: 13 residues. Per germline, CDR1 MNHEY and CDR2 SVGAGI. The chain carries TRBV6-5 and TRBJ1-1, with a tentative D call TRBD1 (6 bases). This TCR was recovered from a man aged 18 to 30 in good health and CMV-seropositive. The sequencing input was PBMCs. The DNA of the CDR3 is TGTGCCAGCAGTTTTTCTGTTACAGGGGAAGCTTTCTTT. Translating gives CASSFSVTGEAFF.